This paragraph reports one TCR beta chain. This entry belongs to a study of blood T cell repertoires in COVID-19. About the research overall: Collection of acute and convalescent COVID-19 samples took place in the United States, Italy and Spain. In each case, the material was cDNA or gDNA derived from T cells, B-cell-depleted T cells, or PBMCs.

The CDR3 contains 21 residues. J was trimmed by 8 bases and V by 2 bases; bases with no gene match: 23. Under the authors' procedure: Reference gene primer amplification yielded estimated nucleated cell counts. Measured with immunoSEQ multiplex PCR; TCRdb has only the in-frame clones, and not every one. Clonal size and the V and J genes are those of that table, whereas D and trimming came from the DNA. The top ten clones hold less than 8% of a sample with approximately 50,000 clones, approximately 82% of them seen once. The chain employs TRBV23-1 and TRBJ1-6, with 8 bases lining up with TRBD1. TRBV23-1 is sorted into the ORF group, with uncertain function. This clonotype was obtained from a human donor in a cohort sampled during active COVID-19. The specimen sequenced was peripheral blood. The CDR3 here is CASSQPPSPGGQGVSDSPLHF. Written as DNA, the CDR3 is TGCGCCAGCAGTCAACCACCAAGCCCCGGTGGACAGGGTGTTTCCGATTCACCCCTCCACTTT.